The rows below give T cell receptor beta chains drawn from one sample of a study of T cell changes during pregnancy in multiple sclerosis. Sequencing used immunoSEQ multiplex PCR; TCRdb keeps in-frame clones, though not all of them. The sample shows some 54,000 clones, around 93% of them seen only once. Sequencing used peripheral blood, obtained after pregnancy. The receptors come from a female donor with multiple sclerosis, enrolled in a pregnancy study. CDR3s include the opening cysteine and the closing phenylalanine or tryptophan. D genes are given only for firm matches. Not every row has a clone size; where given, it reads once, few, many or a size class.

J gene: TRBJ1-4
D gene: TRBD1
clone size: .
V gene: TRBV7-2
CDR3 DNA: TGTGCCAGCAGCTTAAGGGACAGGGGGCGCGGTGAAAAACTGTTTTTT
CDR3 protein: CASSLRDRGRGEKLFF

J gene: TRBJ2-1
D gene: .
clone size: .
V gene: TRBV5-6
CDR3 DNA: TGTGCCAGCAGCTTGGCCGACTCTAATGAGCAGTTCTTC
CDR3 protein: CASSLADSNEQFF

J gene: TRBJ1-1
D gene: .
clone size: .
V gene: TRBV4-3
CDR3 DNA: TGCGCCAGCAGCCAAGTCATCTACGGTTTGTCGGCTTTCTTT
CDR3 protein: CASSQVIYGLSAFF

J gene: TRBJ2-1
D gene: TRBD2
clone size: .
V gene: TRBV11-3
CDR3 DNA: TGTGCCAGCAGCGACCCGACTAGCCGGGGGGAAGAGCAGTTCTTC
CDR3 protein: CASSDPTSRGEEQFF

J gene: TRBJ2-6
D gene: .
clone size: .
V gene: TRBV11-2
CDR3 DNA: TGTGCCAGCAGCCACGGATTCAGCGGGTCCTCTGGGGCCAACGTCCTGACTTTC
CDR3 protein: CASSHGFSGSSGANVLTF

J gene: TRBJ2-1
D gene: .
clone size: .
V gene: TRBV5-5
CDR3 DNA: TGTGCCAGCAGCTTGGAGGAAAGGGCCAGGGGAGAGCAGTTCTTC
CDR3 protein: CASSLEERARGEQFF

J gene: TRBJ2-5
D gene: TRBD2
clone size: .
V gene: TRBV19
CDR3 DNA: TGTGCCAGTAGTCAGGCTCTAGTCGGGAGGGGAGAGACCCAGTACTTC
CDR3 protein: CASSQALVGRGETQYF

J gene: TRBJ2-1
D gene: TRBD1
clone size: .
V gene: TRBV27
CDR3 DNA: TGTGCCAGCAGTTGGGGACAGTACAATGAGCAGTTCTTC
CDR3 protein: CASSWGQYNEQFF

J gene: TRBJ2-1
D gene: TRBD2
clone size: .
V gene: TRBV7-3
CDR3 DNA: TGTGCCAGCAGCCCGACTAGCGGGAGGGGGAATGAGCAGTTCTTC
CDR3 protein: CASSPTSGRGNEQFF

J gene: TRBJ2-5
D gene: .
clone size: .
V gene: TRBV9
CDR3 DNA: TGTGCCAGCAGCGTAGACAGTCAAGAGACCCAGTACTTC
CDR3 protein: CASSVDSQETQYF

J gene: TRBJ2-5
D gene: .
clone size: .
V gene: TRBV25-1
CDR3 DNA: TGTGCCAGCAGTGATCCCGGGGGGCCTCAGACCCAGTACTTC
CDR3 protein: CASSDPGGPQTQYF

J gene: TRBJ1-1
D gene: .
clone size: few
V gene: TRBV7-2
CDR3 DNA: TGTGCCAGCAGCTTAGACAGGACGAACACTGAAGCTTTCTTT
CDR3 protein: CASSLDRTNTEAFF

J gene: TRBJ2-1
D gene: .
clone size: .
V gene: TRBV5-1
CDR3 DNA: TGCGCCAGCAGCTTGGGGACTCGGAATGAGCAGTTCTTC
CDR3 protein: CASSLGTRNEQFF

J gene: TRBJ1-1
D gene: .
clone size: .
V gene: TRBV29-1
CDR3 DNA: TGCAGCGGGCTTCTGAACACTGAAGCTTTCTTT
CDR3 protein: CSGLLNTEAFF

J gene: TRBJ2-7
D gene: TRBD1
clone size: .
V gene: TRBV11-3
CDR3 DNA: TGTGCCAGCAGCAAAATAACAGGGGCGGGCCAGAACTACGAGCAGTACTTC
CDR3 protein: CASSKITGAGQNYEQYF

J gene: TRBJ2-3
D gene: .
clone size: .
V gene: TRBV13
CDR3 DNA: TGTGCCAGCAGCTTGGAAGGAAGGACAGGGAGGGACACAGATACGCAGTATTTT
CDR3 protein: CASSLEGRTGRDTDTQYF

J gene: TRBJ1-4
D gene: TRBD1
clone size: .
V gene: TRBV25-1
CDR3 DNA: TGTGCCAGCAGTGAGCTTGGGACAGGGGTAACAACTAATGAAAAACTGTTTTTT
CDR3 protein: CASSELGTGVTTNEKLFF

J gene: TRBJ1-1
D gene: TRBD1
clone size: .
V gene: TRBV10-3
CDR3 DNA: TGTGCCATCAGTGGGGTGGGGACAGACGAAGGGAACACTGAAGCTTTCTTT
CDR3 protein: CAISGVGTDEGNTEAFF

J gene: TRBJ2-7
D gene: .
clone size: .
V gene: TRBV10-2
CDR3 DNA: TGCGCCAGCAGTGACGATGGGGCCAATTACGGACGAGCCCCCTACGAGCAGTACTTC
CDR3 protein: CASSDDGANYGRAPYEQYF

J gene: TRBJ2-7
D gene: .
clone size: .
V gene: TRBV2
CDR3 DNA: TGTGCCAGCAGGGATACCGGGTCCCTCTCCTACGAGCAGTACTTC
CDR3 protein: CASRDTGSLSYEQYF

J gene: TRBJ1-1
D gene: .
clone size: .
V gene: TRBV5-4
CDR3 DNA: TGTGCCAGCAGCTTGAGCACGAACACTGAAGCTTTCTTT
CDR3 protein: CASSLSTNTEAFF

J gene: TRBJ2-1
D gene: TRBD2
clone size: .
V gene: TRBV7-2
CDR3 DNA: TGTGCCAGCAGCCTGGGACTACCAGCTACTAATGAGCAGTTCTTC
CDR3 protein: CASSLGLPATNEQFF

J gene: TRBJ2-3
D gene: .
clone size: once
V gene: TRBV18
CDR3 DNA: TGTGCCAGTATGGGCAGGGCCACAGATACGCAGTATTTT
CDR3 protein: CASMGRATDTQYF

J gene: TRBJ1-1
D gene: .
clone size: few
V gene: TRBV10-1
CDR3 DNA: TGCGCCAGATCAGACACTGAAGCTTTCTTT
CDR3 protein: CARSDTEAFF

J gene: TRBJ2-2
D gene: TRBD2
clone size: .
V gene: TRBV27
CDR3 DNA: TGTGCCAGCAGTTTACTAGCGGGAGCCGGGGGGGAGCTGTTTTTT
CDR3 protein: CASSLLAGAGGELFF

J gene: TRBJ2-1
D gene: .
clone size: .
V gene: TRBV30
CDR3 DNA: TGTGCCTGGAGTGACGGTATTAACAATGAGCAGTTCTTC
CDR3 protein: CAWSDGINNEQFF

J gene: TRBJ2-1
D gene: .
clone size: .
V gene: TRBV9
CDR3 DNA: TGTGCCAGCAGCGGAAGACTAGGTGCCGACAATGAGCAGTTCTTC
CDR3 protein: CASSGRLGADNEQFF

J gene: TRBJ2-1
D gene: TRBD1
clone size: .
V gene: TRBV11-3
CDR3 DNA: TGTGCCAGCAGCCGAATGACAGGGCGGAATGAGCAGTTCTTC
CDR3 protein: CASSRMTGRNEQFF

J gene: TRBJ2-7
D gene: TRBD1
clone size: .
V gene: TRBV5-1
CDR3 DNA: TGCGCCAGCAGCATGGGGCAGGGGGCTTACTACGAGCAGTACTTC
CDR3 protein: CASSMGQGAYYEQYF

J gene: TRBJ2-5
D gene: .
clone size: .
V gene: TRBV7-9
CDR3 DNA: TGTGCCAGCAGTTTGGAGGAGGAGACCCAGTACTTC
CDR3 protein: CASSLEEETQYF

J gene: TRBJ2-7
D gene: .
clone size: .
V gene: TRBV4-2
CDR3 DNA: TGTGCCAGCAGCCAGACAATATCCTACGAGCAGTACTTC
CDR3 protein: CASSQTISYEQYF

J gene: TRBJ2-1
D gene: TRBD2
clone size: .
V gene: TRBV11-2
CDR3 DNA: TGTGCCAGCAGCATGGGACTAGCGGGGACCTCCTACAATGAGCAGTTCTTC
CDR3 protein: CASSMGLAGTSYNEQFF

J gene: TRBJ2-7
D gene: .
clone size: .
V gene: TRBV5-4
CDR3 DNA: TGTGCCAGCAGCGGCGGGATTTCCTACGAGCAGTACTTC
CDR3 protein: CASSGGISYEQYF

J gene: TRBJ2-1
D gene: TRBD2
clone size: .
V gene: TRBV4-2
CDR3 DNA: TGTGCCAGCAGCCACCCCTTGGGCTTAGTGGGAGGGACCCCCAATGAGCAGTTCTTC
CDR3 protein: CASSHPLGLVGGTPNEQFF

J gene: TRBJ2-7
D gene: .
clone size: .
V gene: TRBV11-2
CDR3 DNA: TGTGCCAGCAGCTCCGACAGTACTGAGTCTTCCTTC
CDR3 protein: CASSSDSTESSF

J gene: TRBJ2-7
D gene: TRBD2
clone size: .
V gene: TRBV7-9
CDR3 DNA: TGTGCCAGCAGCTCCACTAGCGGGGTTTCCTACGAGCAGTACTTC
CDR3 protein: CASSSTSGVSYEQYF

J gene: TRBJ2-3
D gene: TRBD2
clone size: .
V gene: TRBV28
CDR3 DNA: TGTGCCAGCAGTTTTCGTGCTAGCGGGATCGGGTTAGATACGCAGTATTTT
CDR3 protein: CASSFRASGIGLDTQYF

J gene: TRBJ2-2
D gene: TRBD1
clone size: .
V gene: TRBV4-3
CDR3 DNA: TGCGCCAGCAGCCAAGACGTCGCACAGGGGGCGTCTAACACCGGGGAGCTGTTTTTT
CDR3 protein: CASSQDVAQGASNTGELFF

J gene: TRBJ2-5
D gene: TRBD2
clone size: .
V gene: TRBV6-1
CDR3 DNA: TGTGCCAGCAGTGAAGCTGGGGGGGGACAAGAGACCCAGTACTTC
CDR3 protein: CASSEAGGGQETQYF

J gene: TRBJ2-5
D gene: .
clone size: .
V gene: TRBV19
CDR3 DNA: TGTGCCAGTAGTATCTCAGGGGCGACGGAGACCCAGTACTTC
CDR3 protein: CASSISGATETQYF

J gene: TRBJ2-7
D gene: TRBD2
clone size: .
V gene: TRBV30
CDR3 DNA: TGTGCTTTGGAGCGGGAGAATAACTACGAGCAGTACTTC
CDR3 protein: CALERENNYEQYF

J gene: TRBJ2-4
D gene: .
clone size: .
V gene: TRBV5-4
CDR3 DNA: TGTGCCAGCAGCTGGGGGGGGCGCTCAGGAGCCAAAAACATTCAGTACTTC
CDR3 protein: CASSWGGRSGAKNIQYF

J gene: TRBJ2-5
D gene: .
clone size: .
V gene: TRBV1
CDR3 DNA: .
CDR3 protein: CTSSQVGAGTTLYF

J gene: TRBJ1-1
D gene: .
clone size: .
V gene: TRBV5-6
CDR3 DNA: TGTGCCAGCAGCCCTGAGGGTTTGGTCCCTGAAGCTTTCTTT
CDR3 protein: CASSPEGLVPEAFF

J gene: TRBJ2-2
D gene: TRBD2
clone size: .
V gene: TRBV10-2
CDR3 DNA: TGCGCCAGCAGTAAGCAACTAGCGGGAGGTTGGACCGGGGAGCTGTTTTTT
CDR3 protein: CASSKQLAGGWTGELFF

J gene: TRBJ2-2
D gene: TRBD1
clone size: .
V gene: TRBV28
CDR3 DNA: TGTGCCAGCAGGGAACCAGGGGGCTCCGGGGAGCTGTTTTTT
CDR3 protein: CASREPGGSGELFF

J gene: TRBJ2-7
D gene: TRBD1
clone size: .
V gene: TRBV6-5
CDR3 DNA: TGTGCCAGCAGTCCACCGGGACAGGGTAACGAGCAGTACTTC
CDR3 protein: CASSPPGQGNEQYF

J gene: TRBJ2-7
D gene: TRBD2
clone size: .
V gene: TRBV28
CDR3 DNA: TGTGCCAGCAGTCCTCTCCCACTAGCGGGGAGTTACGAGCAGTACTTC
CDR3 protein: CASSPLPLAGSYEQYF

J gene: TRBJ2-5
D gene: TRBD1
clone size: .
V gene: TRBV19
CDR3 DNA: TGTGCCAGTAGTTCACAGGGGCAAGAGACCCAGTACTTC
CDR3 protein: CASSSQGQETQYF

J gene: TRBJ2-1
D gene: TRBD2
clone size: .
V gene: TRBV11-3
CDR3 DNA: TGTGCCAGCAGCTTAGATCAGGGCGGGAGTGCTTACAATGAGCAGTTCTTC
CDR3 protein: CASSLDQGGSAYNEQFF

J gene: TRBJ2-2
D gene: TRBD1
clone size: .
V gene: TRBV6-6
CDR3 DNA: TGTGCCAGCAGTTACACAGGGGGCGGGAACACCGGGGAGCTGTTTTTT
CDR3 protein: CASSYTGGGNTGELFF

J gene: TRBJ2-5
D gene: TRBD2
clone size: .
V gene: TRBV6-1
CDR3 DNA: TGTGCCAGCAGGCCAGCGGGGCCCGAGACCCAGTACTTC
CDR3 protein: CASRPAGPETQYF

J gene: TRBJ2-7
D gene: .
clone size: .
V gene: TRBV27
CDR3 DNA: TGTGCCAGCAGTGCGATCCCATCACCGCCTCCAGGTTACGAGCAGTACTTC
CDR3 protein: CASSAIPSPPPGYEQYF

J gene: TRBJ2-1
D gene: TRBD1
clone size: .
V gene: TRBV19
CDR3 DNA: TGTGCCAGCGCCGACAGGGAGTACAATGAGCAGTTCTTC
CDR3 protein: CASADREYNEQFF

J gene: TRBJ2-1
D gene: .
clone size: .
V gene: TRBV7-3
CDR3 DNA: TGTGCCAGCAGCCAAAACCCGAGCTCCTACAATGAGCAGTTCTTC
CDR3 protein: CASSQNPSSYNEQFF

J gene: TRBJ1-1
D gene: .
clone size: .
V gene: TRBV6-5
CDR3 DNA: TGTGCCAGCAAACTGGTCGGGAACACTGAAGCTTTCTTT
CDR3 protein: CASKLVGNTEAFF

J gene: TRBJ1-4
D gene: .
clone size: .
V gene: TRBV20-1
CDR3 DNA: TGCAGTGCCGTTAATGAAAAACTGTTTTTT
CDR3 protein: CSAVNEKLFF